This is a list of T cell receptor beta chains from one sample in a study of shared clonotypes between healthy human individuals. Data came from immunoSEQ multiplex PCR; TCRdb stores just in-frame clones and leaves some out. The repertoire holds 900,000 to 1,200,000 clones, with more than 75% as singletons. Sequencing was performed on memory CD4+ T cells from PBMCs. Receptors were obtained from a man aged 18 to 30 in good health. Some clones in this sample may be carry-over from other donors' samples. Each CDR3 is given with its conserved first and last residue. D genes are given only for firm matches. Rows give clone size only sometimes, using once, few, many, or a class for an expanded clone.

d_gene,abundance,j_gene,v_gene,CDR3nt,CDR3aa
-,-,TRBJ2-1,TRBV5-1,TGCGCCAGCAGCTTGGGGGCCCGGGCCGGGAATGAGCAGTTCTTC,CASSLGARAGNEQFF
TRBD2,-,TRBJ2-5,TRBV5-8,TGTGCCAGCAGCCTAGGACTAGCGGGAGGAGAGACCCAGTACTTC,CASSLGLAGGETQYF
-,-,TRBJ1-4,TRBV29-1,TGCAGCGTTGCGGCGAGGGGAGGGGAAAAACTGTTTTTT,CSVAARGGEKLFF
-,-,TRBJ1-4,TRBV28,TGTGCCAGCAGTACCCCCTCCGCTGGCGGGATCCATAATGAAAAACTGTTTTTT,CASSTPSAGGIHNEKLFF
-,once,TRBJ1-5,TRBV19,TGTGCCAGTAGTTGGTTACAGGGATATAGCAATCAGCCCCAGCATTTT,CASSWLQGYSNQPQHF
-,-,TRBJ1-2,TRBV28,TGTGCCAGCAGCCCAGGGGACGGTAACGGCTACACCTTC,CASSPGDGNGYTF
-,-,TRBJ1-2,TRBV28,TGTGCCAGCAGCTCATTTGCCGGGGGCGCCTATGGCTACACCTTC,CASSSFAGGAYGYTF
-,-,TRBJ2-1,TRBV10-1,TGCGCCAGCAGTGGGGCGGGGATTGCCTACAATGAGCAGTTCTTC,CASSGAGIAYNEQFF
TRBD1,-,TRBJ2-4,TRBV4-1,TGCGCCAGCAGCCCCCTCGGGTCACAGGGGACGAAAAACATTCAGTACTTC,CASSPLGSQGTKNIQYF
TRBD1,-,TRBJ2-7,TRBV6-1,TGTGCCAGCAGTGAGACAGGGCTGACATACGAGCAGTACTTC,CASSETGLTYEQYF
TRBD1,once,TRBJ2-2,TRBV6-6,TGTGCCAGCAGTTACAGGGGGCCCGGGGAGCTGTTTTTT,CASSYRGPGELFF
-,-,TRBJ2-3,TRBV4-3,TGCGCCAGCAGCAGGAGACTTAATCAACCTAGCACAGATACGCAGTATTTT,CASSRRLNQPSTDTQYF
TRBD1,-,TRBJ2-7,TRBV7-6,TGTGCCAGCAGCTACGGACAGGGCAAAGAGCAGTACTTC,CASSYGQGKEQYF
-,-,TRBJ1-2,TRBV7-9,TGTGCCAGCAGCGCCCTCCACTTGTATGGCTACACCTTC,CASSALHLYGYTF
-,-,TRBJ1-3,TRBV7-9,TGTGCCAGCAGAGGCCCGGGGCACTCTGGAAACACCATATATTTT,CASRGPGHSGNTIYF
-,-,TRBJ1-6,TRBV4-1,TGCGCCAGCAGCCAAGATGCGAGGCCCCTCCACTTT,CASSQDARPLHF
-,-,TRBJ2-1,TRBV6-5,TGTGCCTCGCAGAGGCAGACGATGGATGAGCAGTTCTTC,CASQRQTMDEQFF
TRBD2,-,TRBJ2-5,TRBV4-3,TGCGCCAGCAGCCCCCAAGCGGGAGGGCCGACGGAGACCCAGTACTTC,CASSPQAGGPTETQYF
-,-,TRBJ2-1,TRBV18,TGTGCCAGCTCACCACCACTAGTCTCCAATGAGCAGTTCTTC,CASSPPLVSNEQFF
TRBD2,-,TRBJ2-3,TRBV9,TGTGCCAGCAGCGGAGGGACTAGCCTATACACAGATACGCAGTATTTT,CASSGGTSLYTDTQYF
-,-,TRBJ2-2,TRBV30,TGTGCCTGGAGTGTAGGGTGGGACGGGGAGCTGTTTTTT,CAWSVGWDGELFF
-,-,TRBJ2-5,TRBV5-1,TGCGCCAGCAGCTCCACAGGATTGGAGACCCAGTACTTC,CASSSTGLETQYF
TRBD1,-,TRBJ1-4,TRBV9,TGTGCCAGCAGCGTTGAGACAGGGCCTAATGAAAAACTGTTTTTT,CASSVETGPNEKLFF
TRBD1,-,TRBJ2-1,TRBV30,TGTGCCTGGAGTGGGTACAGGGGCTCCTACAATGAGCAGTTCTTC,CAWSGYRGSYNEQFF
-,-,TRBJ1-1,TRBV5-1,TGCGCCAGCAGCCTGATATCGGTTATGAACACTGAAGCTTTCTTT,CASSLISVMNTEAFF
-,-,TRBJ2-7,TRBV20-1,TGCAGTGCCTCGAGCTGGGGCGAGCAGTACTTC,CSASSWGEQYF
-,-,TRBJ1-1,TRBV14,TGTGCCAGCAGCCCTTTGAGAAGTGAAGCTTTCTTT,CASSPLRSEAFF